Reported below is one T cell receptor beta chain. Following a re-call of the 5' RACE reads, TCRdb has one entry per CDR3 protein and lacks DNA. Its listing shows some 600,000 distinct CDR3 sequences. Germline V gives CDR1 MRHNA, CDR2 SNTAGT. The CDR3 runs 15 residues. These data belong to a study of T cells expressing NK-cell markers. Whole-study context: Investigators obtained TCR beta repertoires from sorted CD3+CD56+NKG2C+, CD3+CD56+NKG2C- and CD3+CD56-NKG2C+ T cells.

The chain couples TRBV6-4 to TRBJ2-2; without DNA, the TCRdb call of TRBD1 cannot be checked. Source material: blood T cells: a sorted CD56 or NKG2C T cell subset, CD4+ or CD8+ T cells, or bulk PBMC T cells (not recorded which). The clonotype comes from a man aged 18 to 30 in good health. The CDR3 sequence is CASSQDSLNTGELFF.